The 11 T cell receptor beta chains given below trace back to one sample, sequenced in a study of blood T cell repertoires in COVID-19. TCRdb's table, derived via immunoSEQ multiplex PCR, lists solely in-frame clones and lacks some. Here the sample spans about 180,000 clones, under 85% being singletons. Sequenced input: peripheral blood. Source of these receptors: a human donor in a cohort sampled during active COVID-19.

The sample holds one count of this clone. The chain combines TRBV27 with TRBJ2-6, with D possibly being TRBD1 (5 bases). The germline V gene has CDR1 MNHEY and CDR2 SMNVEV (reference sequence). CDR3 length: 15 residues. Trimming left V 2 bases short and J 6 bases short, with 11 bases between. CDR3 in DNA: TGTGCCAGCAGTTTAATCCAGGGTGAGGCCAACGTCCTGACTTTC. Its translation: CASSLIQGEANVLTF.

The V and J genes are TRBV30 and TRBJ1-6; a possible D gene is TRBD1 (5 bases). CDR1 is GTSNPN, CDR2 SVGIG, per germline (reference sequence). The CDR3 covers 15 residues. The germline V and J ends were trimmed by 5 bases and 10 bases, with 21 bases remaining between them. This CDR3 is CAWAIRGYTDSPLHF. CDR3 coding DNA: TGTGCCTGGGCGATTCGGGGGTATACAGACTCACCCCTCCACTTT.

This chain links TRBV5-4 with TRBJ2-7; D unresolved. The germline V and J ends were trimmed by 0 bases and 9 bases, with 22 bases remaining between them. The CDR3 contains 16 residues. CDR1 is SGHNT, CDR2 YYREEE, per germline (reference sequence). The CDR3 sequence is CASSLGEDSLLRGQYF. CDR3 bases: TGTGCCAGCAGCTTGGGCGAGGATTCTCTCCTACGAGGGCAGTACTTC.

The chain joins TRBV9 to TRBJ2-1; the match to TRBD2 covers 11 bases. Trimming took 4 bases from V and 2 from J; bases not matched to a gene: 5. Germline V gene data show CDR1 as SGDLS and CDR2 as YYNGEE. This CDR3 contains 16 residues. Here the CDR3 reads CASSLTSGGTYNEQFF. In DNA form, the CDR3 reads TGTGCCAGCAGCCTAACTAGCGGGGGTACCTACAATGAGCAGTTCTTC. Full variable domain (remainder filled in from reference TRBV9 and TRBJ2-1): DSGVTQTPKHLITATGQRVTLRCSPRSGDLSVYWYQQSLDQGLQFLIQYYNGEERAKGNILERFSAQQFPDLHSELNLSSLELGDSALYFCASSLTSGGTYNEQFFGPGTRLTVL.

Points on this clone: The identical CDR3 is also encoded by other nucleotide sequences in the sample. The chain is built from TRBV3-1 (or the pseudogene TRBV3-2) and TRBJ1-5; a weak D match, TRBD1 (5 bases). V was shortened by 0 bases and J by 7 bases, with 13 bases between the two germline ends. The CDR3 has 15 residues. CDR1 and CDR2 (germline): LGHDT, YNNKEL (reference sequence). CDR3 in DNA: TGTGCCAGCAGCCAAGATGTGGGGGGAGACCAGCCCCAGCATTTT. Protein product: CASSQDVGGDQPQHF.

This chain joins TRBV4-1 and TRBJ1-5; no firm D call. The CDR3 spans 16 residues. CDR1 is MGHRA and CDR2 is YSYEKL in the germline V gene. The V end lost 0 bases, the J end lost 7 bases, and 16 bases lay between the germline ends. This chain's CDR3 is CASSQDDPRARQPQHF. CDR3 nucleotides: TGCGCCAGCAGCCAAGATGATCCGAGGGCCCGGCAGCCCCAGCATTTT.

The chain has TRBV5-1 and TRBJ2-3; D remains ambiguous. The CDR3 loop spans 16 amino acids. Germline V gene lookup returns CDR1 SGHRS and CDR2 YFSETQ. The V and J ends lost 3 bases and 0 bases respectively, with 14 bases between them. This chain's CDR3 is CASSSSGNPSTDTQYF. The DNA of the CDR3 is TGCGCCAGCAGCTCATCAGGAAACCCTAGCACAGATACGCAGTATTTT.

This chain links TRBV29-1 with TRBJ2-7; 10 bases match TRBD1. The CDR3 covers 13 residues. V shed 6 bases and J 4 bases; nucleotides not matched to a gene: 6. The germline gives CDR1 SQVTM, CDR2 ANQGSEA. The CDR3 protein is CSVAGTGVYEQYF. CDR3 DNA sequence: TGCAGCGTGGCCGGGACAGGGGTGTACGAGCAGTACTTC.

The chain joins TRBV9 to TRBJ2-2, with a possible D match to TRBD2 (7 bases). The CDR3 loop spans 15 amino acids. Germline V gene lookup returns CDR1 SGDLS and CDR2 YYNGEE. Trimming shortened V by 0 bases and J by 4 bases, and 10 bases separated the two germline ends. CDR3 in amino acids: CASSVGGGATGELFF. The CDR3 nucleotides are TGTGCCAGCAGCGTAGGTGGGGGGGCCACCGGGGAGCTGTTTTTT.

The gene calls are TRBV5-5 and TRBJ2-7; 10 positions match TRBD1. The CDR3 runs 16 residues. With 1 base clipped from V and 3 bases from J, the junction kept 7 bases outside the gene matches. Germline V gene sequence: CDR1 SGHKS, CDR2 YYEKEE (reference sequence). The CDR3 region has the DNA TGTGCCAGCAGCTTGAGGGTTGGACAGGGGGACTACGAGCAGTACTTC. Residues: CASSLRVGQGDYEQYF. The variable domain in full, with the rest retrieved from reference TRBV5-5 and TRBJ2-7, is DAGVTQSPTHLIKTRGQQVTLRCSPISGHKSVSWYQQVLGQGPQFIFQYYEKEERGRGNFPDRFSARQFPNYSSELNVNALLLGDSALYLCASSLRVGQGDYEQYFGPGTRLTVT.

This chain joins TRBV5-5 and TRBJ1-1; D perhaps matches TRBD1 (5 bases). CDR1 and CDR2 from the germline V gene are SGHKS and YYEKEE (reference sequence). V dropped 4 bases and J dropped 2 bases, with 9 bases sitting between them. The CDR3 spans 13 residues. For the CDR3, the DNA is TGTGCCAGCAGCCAGCAGGGTAACACTGAAGCTTTCTTT. Amino acid sequence: CASSQQGNTEAFF. Full variable domain (missing parts from reference TRBV5-5 and TRBJ1-1): DAGVTQSPTHLIKTRGQQVTLRCSPISGHKSVSWYQQVLGQGPQFIFQYYEKEERGRGNFPDRFSARQFPNYSSELNVNALLLGDSALYLCASSQQGNTEAFFGQGTRLTVV.